These 16 T cell receptor beta chains share one sample of origin, sequenced in a study of shared clonotypes between healthy human individuals (dated by TCRdb to the early 2020s). CD8 naive samples were CD45RO-negative cells positively selected for CCR7, giving a CD45RA+CCR7+ population that excluded TemRA cells. Library preparation was by the immunoSEQ multiplex PCR assay. TCRdb mirrors the immuneACCESS table, restricted to in-frame sequences. Some clones are absent from its copies; in checked studies, under half trace to an unresolved V gene, and the reason for the others is unknown. This sample holds about 2 million clones; roughly 95% were observed only once. The ten largest clones take up roughly 1% of the sample. Material for sequencing was naive CD8+ T cells sorted from blood. What this sample's cell subset or site label stands for: CD45RA+CCR7+. The source of these receptors is a man between 18 and 35 years old in good health.

The J gene is TRBJ1-5, the V gene TRBV6-6; D uncertain. From germline, CDR1 is MNHNY and CDR2 SVGAGI (reference sequence). Trimming pared 2 bases from V and 3 bases from J, leaving 5 bases between. The CDR3 length is 13 residues. CDR3 in DNA: TGTGCCAGCAGTTACGGAGACAATCAGCCCCAGCATTTT. This codes for CASSYGDNQPQHF.

The V and J genes are TRBV7-9 and TRBJ1-1; D not certain. CDR1 and CDR2 from the germline V gene are SEHNR and FQNEAQ (reference sequence). V lost 0 bases and J lost 0, with 17 bases in between. The CDR3 totals 18 residues. The CDR3 DNA is TGTGCCAGCAGCTTAGCTATAGGTCCGGCGGTAATGAACACTGAAGCTTTCTTT. Translating gives CASSLAIGPAVMNTEAFF. Based on the CDR3 plus reference TRBV7-9 and TRBJ1-1, the full variable domain is DTGVSQNPRHKITKRGQNVTFRCDPISEHNRLYWYRQTLGQGPEFLTYFQNEAQLEKSRLLSDRFSAERPKGSFSTLEIQRTEQGDSAMYLCASSLAIGPAVMNTEAFFGQGTRLTVV.

This chain links TRBV4-3 with TRBJ2-7, with 7 nucleotides matching TRBD2. Germline assignment: CDR1 LGHNA and CDR2 YSLEER. This CDR3 is built from 15 residues. With V trimmed by 4 bases and J by 3 bases, 9 bases remained unmatched. This CDR3 reads CASSRSTGGSYEQYF. The CDR3 nucleotides read TGCGCCAGCAGCCGTTCCACTGGCGGGAGCTACGAGCAGTACTTC.

The chain joins TRBV5-1 to TRBJ1-1; no definite D call. Germline CDR1 SGHRS, CDR2 YFSETQ. The CDR3 is 14 residues long. The V end was cut by 3 bases, the J end by 1 base, with 10 bases between. The CDR3 here is CASSSTMENTEAFF. The CDR3 coding sequence is TGCGCCAGCAGCTCTACGATGGAGAACACTGAAGCTTTCTTT.

The V gene is TRBV9, the J gene TRBJ2-7, with 9 bases lining up with TRBD2. This CDR3 has 15 amino acids. CDR1 and CDR2 from the germline V gene are SGDLS and YYNGEE. V trimming: 5 bases; J trimming: 3 bases; junction bases outside the gene matches: 9. CDR3 loop: CASSAGGGASYEQYF. CDR3 DNA sequence: TGTGCCAGCAGTGCTGGCGGGGGGGCAAGCTACGAGCAGTACTTC.

This chain connects TRBV27 to TRBJ2-5; weak D call: TRBD2 (5 bases). This CDR3 contains 14 residues. CDR1 is MNHEY and CDR2 is SMNVEV in the germline V gene (reference sequence). V was cut by 5 bases and J by 0 bases, with 10 bases left in between. The DNA of the CDR3 is TGTGCCAGCAGTCCCCCAGCGGACCAAGAGACCCAGTACTTC. Its translation: CASSPPADQETQYF.

This chain links TRBV11-2 with TRBJ2-3, with D perhaps TRBD1 (6 bases). CDR1 and CDR2 from the germline V gene are SGHAT and FQNNGV. Trimming took 7 bases from V and 0 from J, leaving 11 bases between them. The CDR3 covers 14 residues. This chain's CDR3 is CASIQGWSTDTQYF. For the CDR3, the DNA is TGTGCCAGCATACAGGGATGGAGCACAGATACGCAGTATTTT.

As DNA, the CDR3 is TGTGCCAGCATCCTAAGTGGGGTTGAAGCTTTCTTT. It translates to CASILSGVEAFF. V is TRBV2 and J is TRBJ1-1; no firm D call. Germline CDR1 reads SNHLY; CDR2 reads FYNNEI. V lost 7 bases to trimming and J lost 7 bases, with 13 bases between them. The CDR3 is 12 residues long. Based on the CDR3 plus reference TRBV2 and TRBJ1-1, the full variable domain is EPEVTQTPSHQVTQMGQEVILRCVPISNHLYFYWYRQILGQKVEFLVSFYNNEISEKSEIFDDQFSVERPDGSNFTLKIRSTKLEDSAMYFCASILSGVEAFFGQGTRLTVV.

This clone came up a few times. The V call is TRBV11-3, the J call TRBJ2-5, with 7 bases identical to TRBD1. The CDR3 extends over 13 amino acids. Losses at the gene ends were 2 bases for V and 3 bases for J; bases not matched to a gene: 0. In germline, CDR1 is SGHNT, CDR2 YENEEA. The CDR3 here is CASSLQGEETQYF. CDR3 coding DNA: TGTGCCAGCAGCTTACAGGGGGAAGAGACCCAGTACTTC.

The J gene is TRBJ1-6, the V gene TRBV2; 8 nucleotides match TRBD1. The CDR3 sequence is 15 residues long. In germline, CDR1 is SNHLY, CDR2 FYNNEI. V trimming: 3 bases; J trimming: 7 bases; junction bases outside the gene matches: 5. The DNA of the CDR3 is TGTGCCAGCAGTGAGCCAGACAGGGGCAATTCACCCCTCCACTTT. Protein: CASSEPDRGNSPLHF.

The V gene is TRBV27, the J gene TRBJ2-2, with TRBD1 matching 8 bases. V was clipped by 5 bases and J by 0 bases; unmatched bases: 11. Germline assignment: CDR1 MNHEY and CDR2 SMNVEV (reference sequence). This CDR3 region has 18 residues. The CDR3 here is CASSTSDRGLPNTGELFF. Written as DNA, the CDR3 is TGTGCCAGCAGTACCTCCGACAGGGGACTTCCGAACACCGGGGAGCTGTTTTTT.

The rearrangement uses TRBV2 and TRBJ2-3, with 7 bases identical to TRBD2. Germline V CDR1 and CDR2: SNHLY, FYNNEI. V lost 3 bases and J lost 4; bases outside the gene matches: 10. This CDR3 spans 16 amino acids. CDR3 region: CASSDWEAGAPDTQYF. DNA for the CDR3: TGTGCCAGCAGTGACTGGGAGGCGGGAGCCCCAGATACGCAGTATTTT. Supplemented by reference TRBV2 and TRBJ2-3, the full variable domain reads EPEVTQTPSHQVTQMGQEVILRCVPISNHLYFYWYRQILGQKVEFLVSFYNNEISEKSEIFDDQFSVERPDGSNFTLKIRSTKLEDSAMYFCASSDWEAGAPDTQYFGPGTRLTVL.

The V and J genes are TRBV29-1 and TRBJ2-2; D is unclear. The CDR3 has 13 amino acids. Per germline, CDR1 SQVTM and CDR2 ANQGSEA. Trimming shortened V by 3 bases and J by 1 base, and 6 bases separated the two germline ends. Written as DNA, the CDR3 is TGCAGCGTTGATAGGCAGAACACCGGGGAGCTGTTTTTT. Its translation: CSVDRQNTGELFF.

The gene calls are TRBV7-2 and TRBJ2-7; the D call may be TRBD1 or TRBD2 (6 bases each). Looked up from germline, CDR1 is SGHTA and CDR2 is FQGNSA. V lost 2 bases and J 5 bases, leaving 10 bases between the germline ends. The CDR3 runs 13 residues. The CDR3 nucleotides are TGTGCCAGCAGCTTATGGGGGGCACACGAGCAGTACTTC. It specifies CASSLWGAHEQYF.

The gene calls are TRBV27 and TRBJ2-3, with 15 bases matching TRBD2. The CDR3 consists of 16 residues. Germline assignment: CDR1 MNHEY and CDR2 SMNVEV (reference sequence). With V trimmed by 5 bases and J by 2 bases, 2 bases remained unmatched. The CDR3 DNA follows: TGTGCCAGCAGTGGACTAGCGGGGGGGTACACAGATACGCAGTATTTT. Encoded protein: CASSGLAGGYTDTQYF.

The CDR3 spells CASSRVAGEFNEQYF. CDR3 bases: TGTGCCAGCAGTCGGGTAGCGGGAGAATTCAACGAGCAGTACTTC. The chain couples TRBV2 to TRBJ2-7; 9 bases map to TRBD2. The germline gives CDR1 SNHLY, CDR2 FYNNEI. Germline trimming cut 5 bases from V and 5 bases from J; bases unmatched to any gene: 10. The CDR3 has 15 amino acids. The variable domain in full, completed from reference TRBV2 and TRBJ2-7, reads EPEVTQTPSHQVTQMGQEVILRCVPISNHLYFYWYRQILGQKVEFLVSFYNNEISEKSEIFDDQFSVERPDGSNFTLKIRSTKLEDSAMYFCASSRVAGEFNEQYFGPGTRLTVT.